These 22 T cell receptor beta chains share one sample of origin, sequenced in a study of cytomegalovirus exposure and HLA in healthy donors. Both 60 Vbeta primers and 13 Jbeta primers went into the PCR. TCRdb keeps only in-frame clones here, not all; method: immunoSEQ multiplex PCR. This sample has about 150,000 clones; around 74% occur once, and the top ten carry more than 1.1%. Sequencing used PBMCs. The receptors shown here come from a woman in her thirties in good health and CMV-seronegative.

The V call is TRBV30, the J call TRBJ2-1; 10 positions match TRBD1. V shed 5 bases and J 6 bases; nucleotides not matched to a gene: 4. Germline CDR1 and CDR2: GTSNPN and SVGIG (reference sequence). This CDR3 has 13 residues. DNA of the CDR3: TGTGCCTGGGGGACAGGGGTCGGCAATGAGCAGTTCTTC. Amino acids: CAWGTGVGNEQFF.

This rearrangement joins TRBV4-2 to TRBJ2-5, with 8 bases aligning to TRBD1. V was clipped by 1 base and J by 4 bases; unmatched bases: 2. The CDR3 totals 14 residues. Germline V gives CDR1 LGHNA, CDR2 YNFKEQ. CDR3 DNA sequence: TGTGCCAGCAGCCAAGGACAGGGGTTAGAGACCCAGTACTTC. Translation gives CASSQGQGLETQYF.

V is TRBV29-1 and J is TRBJ1-5; 7 bases line up with TRBD1. Trimming cost V 4 bases and J 10 bases; bases outside gene matches: 10. This CDR3 comprises 13 residues. From germline, CDR1 is SQVTM and CDR2 ANQGSEA. DNA for the CDR3: TGCAGCGTTGGTCAGGGGGGCCGGGGACCCCAGCATTTT. This codes for CSVGQGGRGPQHF. Variable domain in full (rest from reference TRBV29-1 and TRBJ1-5): SAVISQKPSRDICQRGTSLTIQCQVDSQVTMMFWYRQQPGQSLTLIATANQGSEATYESGFVIDKFPISRPNLTFSTLTVSNMSPEDSSIYLCSVGQGGRGPQHFGDGTRLSIL.

The rearrangement uses TRBV7-9 and TRBJ2-3; tentatively, D is TRBD2 (5 bases). V lost 5 bases and J lost 0, with 9 bases in between. The CDR3 extends over 14 amino acids. Looked up from germline, CDR1 is SEHNR and CDR2 is FQNEAQ (reference sequence). The DNA of the CDR3 is TGTGCCAGCAGCGAGCTAGCTAGCACAGATACGCAGTATTTT. This encodes CASSELASTDTQYF.

The chain carries TRBV20-1 and TRBJ1-1; D is perhaps TRBD1 (6 bases). V gave up 5 bases and J gave up 5 bases, with 9 bases separating them. Germline V gene sequence: CDR1 DFQATT, CDR2 SNEGSKA (reference sequence). This CDR3 comprises 11 residues. The CDR3 nucleotides are TGCAGTGCTTCGAGGGGGACTGAAGCTTTCTTT. Translation: CSASRGTEAFF.

The chain is built from TRBV29-1 and TRBJ1-5; D remains unclear. Germline CDR1 reads SQVTM; CDR2 reads ANQGSEA. The CDR3 has 12 amino acids. Trimming shortened V by 4 bases and J by 3 bases, and 7 bases separated the two germline ends. The CDR3 region has the DNA TGCAGCGTTGGGTCAGACAATCAGCCCCAGCATTTT. Its protein product is CSVGSDNQPQHF.

This clone has a handful of counts. This chain connects TRBV5-6 to TRBJ2-2; tentative D call: TRBD2 (6 bases). The CDR3 extends over 15 amino acids. CDR1 is SGHDT, CDR2 YYEEEE, per germline. Deletions cut 2 bases from V and 5 bases from J, with 13 bases between. The DNA of the CDR3 is TGTGCCAGCAGCTTTGAGGCCCGGGGGACCGGGGAGCTGTTTTTT. This sequence encodes CASSFEARGTGELFF.

The chain uses TRBV6-5 and TRBJ1-1; 7 nucleotides line up with TRBD1. The trim removed 6 bases at V and 1 base at J, leaving 2 bases unmatched. This CDR3 region has 13 residues. CDR1 and CDR2 from the germline V gene are MNHEY and SVGAGI. The CDR3 region is CASRAGGNTEAFF. In nucleotides, the CDR3 is TGTGCCAGCAGGGCAGGGGGGAACACTGAAGCTTTCTTT.

The gene calls are TRBV7-3 and TRBJ2-5; TRBD1 is a possible D gene (6 bases). CDR1 is SGHTA, CDR2 FQGTGA, per germline. The V end was cut by 3 bases, the J end by 2 bases, with 10 bases between. The CDR3 is 14 amino acids. The CDR3 coding sequence is TGTGCCAGCAGCTTTTCAGGACAGCAAGAGACCCAGTACTTC. It is translated as CASSFSGQQETQYF.

The rearrangement joins TRBV10-1 to TRBJ2-2, with D possibly matching TRBD1 (6 bases). Germline V CDR1 and CDR2: WNHNN, SYGVQD (reference sequence). The CDR3 contains 15 residues. The V gene lost 7 bases and the J gene lost 1 base, with 13 bases spanning the gap. CDR3 in DNA: TGCGCCAGCAACTTAGGGGGTTTGAACACCGGGGAGCTGTTTTTT. It translates to CASNLGGLNTGELFF.

The rearrangement uses TRBV18 and TRBJ2-5; no clear D gene. The CDR3 is made up of 13 amino acids. Germline CDR1 reads KGHSH; CDR2 reads LQKENI. Trimming removed 5 bases from V and 1 base from J, with 8 bases in between. Here the CDR3 DNA reads TGTGCCAGCTCAGTTTACAGCCAAGAGACCCAGTACTTC. Translating gives CASSVYSQETQYF.

This clone was found a few times. V gene TRBV7-6 combines with J gene TRBJ1-1; D is unresolved. The CDR3 covers 13 residues. Germline V lookup: CDR1 SGHVS, CDR2 FNYEAQ. Trimming stripped 4 bases from V and 3 bases from J, with 9 bases between. This chain's CDR3 is CASSYYPDTEAFF. CDR3 DNA: TGTGCCAGCAGCTACTATCCGGACACTGAAGCTTTCTTT.

This chain uses TRBV2 with TRBJ2-7; a weak D match, TRBD1 (6 bases). The CDR3 covers 14 residues. CDR1 and CDR2 from the germline V gene are SNHLY and FYNNEI. V gave up 3 bases and J gave up 6 bases, with 15 bases separating them. The CDR3 spells CASSEFSRGVEQYF. The CDR3 region has the DNA TGTGCCAGCAGTGAGTTTTCCAGGGGAGTCGAGCAGTACTTC.

This clone was found a few times. The rearrangement joins TRBV28 to TRBJ2-3; TRBD2 matches 8 bases. Germline V gene data show CDR1 as MDHEN and CDR2 as SYDVKM. CDR3 length: 16 residues. J was trimmed by 5 bases and V by 5 bases; bases with no gene match: 12. CDR3 amino acids: CASSPTGDAGGDTQYF. The CDR3 DNA reads as TGTGCCAGCAGTCCGACCGGTGACGCGGGGGGAGATACGCAGTATTTT.

The chain is built from TRBV6-1 and TRBJ1-1; maybe TRBD1 (6 bases). V was cut by 1 base and J by 11 bases, with 17 bases left in between. This CDR3 is 14 amino acids long. Per the germline V gene, CDR1 is MNHNS and CDR2 is SASEGT. The CDR3 bases are TGTGCCAGCAGTGAAGATGACGGGGGGGCTAAGGCTTTCTTT. Translated, it gives CASSEDDGGAKAFF.

The chain is built from TRBV18 and TRBJ2-7; the match to TRBD1 covers 12 bases. The CDR3 consists of 14 residues. Germline CDR1 KGHSH, CDR2 LQKENI. After removal of 10 bases from V and 7 bases from J, the junction contained 11 bases not matched to a gene. The CDR3 coding sequence is TGTGCCACCGGCCGAGGGACAGGGGGCGGTGAGCAGTACTTC. Translating it yields CATGRGTGGGEQYF.

This chain joins TRBV6-5 and TRBJ1-1; perhaps TRBD1 as D (5 bases). The CDR3 extends over 16 amino acids. Germline-derived CDR1 and CDR2 are MNHEY and SVGAGI. Trimming cost V 0 bases and J 1 base, with 12 bases left between them. The CDR3, as DNA: TGTGCCAGCAGTTACTCGAAGACAGCTGGGAACACTGAAGCTTTCTTT. Amino acid sequence: CASSYSKTAGNTEAFF.

The chain combines TRBV9 with TRBJ2-1; 12 bases line up with TRBD2. V trimming: 4 bases; J trimming: 7 bases; junction bases outside the gene matches: 6. Looked up from germline, CDR1 is SGDLS and CDR2 is YYNGEE. The CDR3 contains 15 residues. This chain's CDR3 is CASSPRTSGANEQFF. CDR3 DNA sequence: TGTGCCAGCAGCCCCCGGACTAGCGGGGCTAATGAGCAGTTCTTC.

DNA of the CDR3: TGTGCCAGCAGATTAGGGACTAGTACTGGGAAGGAGCAGTTCTTC. Amino acid sequence: CASRLGTSTGKEQFF. V is TRBV28 and J is TRBJ2-1, with 8 positions matching TRBD2. J was trimmed by 10 bases and V by 6 bases; bases with no gene match: 14. Per the germline V gene, CDR1 is MDHEN and CDR2 is SYDVKM. This CDR3 region has 15 residues.

This clone was observed once. The chain has TRBV4-1 and TRBJ1-5, with 8 bases matching TRBD1. Unmatched junction bases numbered 16, after V lost 2 bases and J lost 7 bases. The CDR3 sequence is 18 residues long. Germline V gene sequence: CDR1 MGHRA, CDR2 YSYEKL. CDR3 bases: TGCGCCAGCAGCCAAACGGTCCGGGACAGGCTTTTTCAACAGCCCCAGCATTTT. Its translation is CASSQTVRDRLFQQPQHF.

This chain joins TRBV28 and TRBJ1-5; D unclear. Germline CDR1 reads MDHEN; CDR2 reads SYDVKM. CDR3 length: 13 amino acids. Trimming cost V 1 base and J 4 bases, with 5 bases left between them. The chain's CDR3 is CASSLSGNQPQHF. The CDR3 region has the DNA TGTGCCAGCAGTTTATCGGGTAATCAGCCCCAGCATTTT.

J is TRBJ1-1 and V is TRBV9; D is unclear. Trimming cost V 3 bases and J 1 base, with 10 bases left between them. Germline loops: CDR1 SGDLS, CDR2 YYNGEE. This CDR3 region has 14 residues. Here the CDR3 reads CASSELVRNTEAFF. The DNA for the CDR3 is TGTGCCAGCAGCGAACTAGTGAGGAACACTGAAGCTTTCTTT.